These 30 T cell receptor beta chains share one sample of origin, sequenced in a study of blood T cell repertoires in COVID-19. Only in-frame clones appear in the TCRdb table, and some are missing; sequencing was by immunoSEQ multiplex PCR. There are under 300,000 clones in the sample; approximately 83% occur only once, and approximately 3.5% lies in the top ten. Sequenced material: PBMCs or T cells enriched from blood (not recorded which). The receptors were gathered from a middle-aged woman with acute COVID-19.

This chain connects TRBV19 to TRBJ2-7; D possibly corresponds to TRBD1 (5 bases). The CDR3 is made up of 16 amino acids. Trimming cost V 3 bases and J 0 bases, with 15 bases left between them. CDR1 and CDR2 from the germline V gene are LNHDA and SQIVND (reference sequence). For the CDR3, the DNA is TGTGCCAGTAGTATCGTCTGGGCAGGGCGCTCCTACGAGCAGTACTTC. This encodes CASSIVWAGRSYEQYF.

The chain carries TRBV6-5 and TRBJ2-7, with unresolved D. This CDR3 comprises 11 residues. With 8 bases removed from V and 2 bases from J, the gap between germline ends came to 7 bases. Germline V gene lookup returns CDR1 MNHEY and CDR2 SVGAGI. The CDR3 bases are TGTGCCAGCCAACTAACCTACGAGCAGTACTTC. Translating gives CASQLTYEQYF.

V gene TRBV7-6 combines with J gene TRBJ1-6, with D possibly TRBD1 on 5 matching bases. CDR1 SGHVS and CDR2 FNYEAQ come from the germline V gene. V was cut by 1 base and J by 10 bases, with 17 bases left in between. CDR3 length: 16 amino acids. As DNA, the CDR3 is TGTGCCAGCAGCTTAGTTTCCCCATCACAGGCGTCACCCCTCCACTTT. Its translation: CASSLVSPSQASPLHF.

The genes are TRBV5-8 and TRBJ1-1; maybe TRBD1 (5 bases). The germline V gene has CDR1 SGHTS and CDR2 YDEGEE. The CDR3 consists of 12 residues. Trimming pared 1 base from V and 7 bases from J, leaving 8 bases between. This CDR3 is CASSLYRSEAFF. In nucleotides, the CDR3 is TGTGCCAGCAGCTTGTACAGGAGTGAAGCTTTCTTT.

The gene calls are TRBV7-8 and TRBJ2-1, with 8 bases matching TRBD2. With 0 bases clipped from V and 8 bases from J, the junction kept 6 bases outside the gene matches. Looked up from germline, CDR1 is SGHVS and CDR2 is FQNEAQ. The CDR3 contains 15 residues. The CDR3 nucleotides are TGTGCCAGCAGCTTAGCGGCGGGAGGATTCGATGAGCAGTTCTTC. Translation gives CASSLAAGGFDEQFF.

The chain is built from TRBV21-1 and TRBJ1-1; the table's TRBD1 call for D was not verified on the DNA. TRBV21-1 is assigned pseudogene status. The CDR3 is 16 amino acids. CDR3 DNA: TGTGCCAGCAGCAAAGCGGTTTCACAGGTGGTATCTGAAGCTTTCTTT. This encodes CASSKAVSQVVSEAFF.

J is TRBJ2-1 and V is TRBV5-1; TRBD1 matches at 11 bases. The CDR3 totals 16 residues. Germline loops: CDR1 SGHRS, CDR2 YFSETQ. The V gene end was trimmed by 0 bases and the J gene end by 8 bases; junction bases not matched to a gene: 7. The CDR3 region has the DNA TGCGCCAGCAGCTTGGGGACAGGGGGCTTTGGCGATGAGCAGTTCTTC. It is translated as CASSLGTGGFGDEQFF.

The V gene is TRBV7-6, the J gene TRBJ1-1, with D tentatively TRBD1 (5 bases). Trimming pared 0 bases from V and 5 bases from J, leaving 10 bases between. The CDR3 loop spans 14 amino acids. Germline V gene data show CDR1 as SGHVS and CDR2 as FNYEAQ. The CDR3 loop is CASSLAGARTEAFF. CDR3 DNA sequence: TGTGCCAGCAGCTTAGCTGGGGCCCGTACTGAAGCTTTCTTT.

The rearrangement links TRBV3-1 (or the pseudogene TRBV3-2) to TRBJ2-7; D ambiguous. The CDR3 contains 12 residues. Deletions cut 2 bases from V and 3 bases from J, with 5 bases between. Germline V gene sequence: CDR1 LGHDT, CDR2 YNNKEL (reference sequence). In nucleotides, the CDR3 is TGTGCCAGCAGCCAATATAACTACGAGCAGTACTTC. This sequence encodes CASSQYNYEQYF.

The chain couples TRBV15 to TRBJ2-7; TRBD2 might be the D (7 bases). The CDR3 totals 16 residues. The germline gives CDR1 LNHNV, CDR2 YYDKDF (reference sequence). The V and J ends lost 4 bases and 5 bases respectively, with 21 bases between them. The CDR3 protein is CATSIGFGGRLNEQYF. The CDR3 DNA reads TGTGCCACCAGCATAGGGTTCGGGGGGCGGTTAAACGAGCAGTACTTC.

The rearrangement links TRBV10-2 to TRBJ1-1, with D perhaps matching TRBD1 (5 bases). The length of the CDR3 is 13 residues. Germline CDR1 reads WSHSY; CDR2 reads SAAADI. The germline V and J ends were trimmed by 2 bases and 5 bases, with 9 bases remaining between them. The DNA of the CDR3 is TGCGCCAGCAGTGAGAAGGGGTATACTGAAGCTTTCTTT. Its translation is CASSEKGYTEAFF.

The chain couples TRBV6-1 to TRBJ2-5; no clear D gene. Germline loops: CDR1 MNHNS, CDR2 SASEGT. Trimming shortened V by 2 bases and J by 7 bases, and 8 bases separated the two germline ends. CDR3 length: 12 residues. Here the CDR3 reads CASSETSTTQYF. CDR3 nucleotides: TGTGCCAGCAGTGAAACGAGTACGACCCAGTACTTC.

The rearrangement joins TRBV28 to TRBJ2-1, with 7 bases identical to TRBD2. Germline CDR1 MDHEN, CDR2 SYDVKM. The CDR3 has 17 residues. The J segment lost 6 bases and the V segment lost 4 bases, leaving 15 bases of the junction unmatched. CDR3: CASSSLIWRERINEQFF. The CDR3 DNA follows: TGTGCCAGCAGTTCCCTCATTTGGCGGGAGAGGATCAATGAGCAGTTCTTC.

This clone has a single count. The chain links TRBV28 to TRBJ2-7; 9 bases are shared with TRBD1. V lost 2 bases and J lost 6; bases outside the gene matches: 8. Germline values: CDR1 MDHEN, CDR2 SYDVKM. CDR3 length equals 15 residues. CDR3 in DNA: TGTGCCAGCAGTTTAGTTAACAGGGGGCTTTCCGAGCAGTACTTC. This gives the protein CASSLVNRGLSEQYF.

The CDR3 bases are TGTGCCAGCAGTCACGGGGGAAGGGAGCAGTACTTC. Residues: CASSHGGREQYF. This chain joins TRBV12-3 or TRBV12-4 and TRBJ2-7; a weak D match, TRBD2 (6 bases). V lost 5 bases, J lost 7 bases, and 12 bases lay in between. The CDR3 consists of 12 residues.

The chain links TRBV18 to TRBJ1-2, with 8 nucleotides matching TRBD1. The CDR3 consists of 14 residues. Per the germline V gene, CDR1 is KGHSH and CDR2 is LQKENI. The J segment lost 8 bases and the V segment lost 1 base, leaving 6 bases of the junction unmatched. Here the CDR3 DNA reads TGTGCCAGCTCACCACTTGTGACAGGGGAAGGCTACACCTTC. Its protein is CASSPLVTGEGYTF.

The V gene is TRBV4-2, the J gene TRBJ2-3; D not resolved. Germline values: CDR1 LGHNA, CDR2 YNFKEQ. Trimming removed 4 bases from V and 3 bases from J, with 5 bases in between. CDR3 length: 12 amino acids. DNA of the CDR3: TGTGCCAGCAGCCCCCCTACAGATACGCAGTATTTT. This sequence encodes CASSPPTDTQYF.

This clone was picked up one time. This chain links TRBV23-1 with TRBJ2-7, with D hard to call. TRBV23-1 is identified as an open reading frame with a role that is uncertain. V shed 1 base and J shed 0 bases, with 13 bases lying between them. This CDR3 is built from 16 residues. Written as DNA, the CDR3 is TGCGCCAGCAGTCAATGCCCCTCTCGGAGCTCCTACGAGCAGTACTTC. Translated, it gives CASSQCPSRSSYEQYF.

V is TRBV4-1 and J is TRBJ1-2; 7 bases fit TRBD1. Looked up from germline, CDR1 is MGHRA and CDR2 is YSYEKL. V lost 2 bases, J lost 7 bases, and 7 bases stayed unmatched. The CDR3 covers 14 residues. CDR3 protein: CASSQPDRYGGYTF. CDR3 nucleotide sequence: TGCGCCAGCAGCCAACCGGACAGGTATGGTGGCTACACCTTC.

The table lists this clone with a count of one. CDR3 loop: CASSLAASGRWETQYF. CDR3 coding DNA: TGTGCCAGCAGCTTAGCGGCTAGCGGGAGGTGGGAGACCCAGTACTTC. The chain is built from TRBV7-2 and TRBJ2-5, with TRBD2 identical over 11 bases. J lost 5 bases, V lost 0 bases, and 5 bases had no gene match. The CDR3 is made up of 16 amino acids. Germline-derived CDR1 and CDR2 are SGHTA and FQGNSA.

The CDR3 nucleotides read TGTGCCAGCAGTGAAGGGGGCGGGAGAGAGTCTGAGCAGTTCTTC. Encoded protein: CASSEGGGRESEQFF. The chain has TRBV2 and TRBJ2-1; 7 bases match TRBD2. Unmatched junction bases numbered 9, after V lost 1 base and J lost 9 bases. The germline gives CDR1 SNHLY, CDR2 FYNNEI. The CDR3 is 15 residues long. Using reference TRBV2 and TRBJ2-1 for the parts outside the CDR3, the full variable domain is EPEVTQTPSHQVTQMGQEVILRCVPISNHLYFYWYRQILGQKVEFLVSFYNNEISEKSEIFDDQFSVERPDGSNFTLKIRSTKLEDSAMYFCASSEGGGRESEQFFGPGTRLTVL.

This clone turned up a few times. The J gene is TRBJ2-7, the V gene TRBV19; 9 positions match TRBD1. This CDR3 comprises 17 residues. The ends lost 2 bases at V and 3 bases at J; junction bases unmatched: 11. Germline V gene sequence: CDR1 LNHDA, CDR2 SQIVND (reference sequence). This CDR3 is CASSISGSGTGFYEQYF. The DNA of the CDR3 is TGTGCCAGTAGTATATCGGGGTCGGGGACAGGGTTCTACGAGCAGTACTTC. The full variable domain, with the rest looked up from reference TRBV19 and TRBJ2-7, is DGGITQSPKYLFRKEGQNVTLSCEQNLNHDAMYWYRQDPGQGLRLIYYSQIVNDFQKGDIAEGYSVSREKKESFPLTVTSAQKNPTAFYLCASSISGSGTGFYEQYFGPGTRLTVT.

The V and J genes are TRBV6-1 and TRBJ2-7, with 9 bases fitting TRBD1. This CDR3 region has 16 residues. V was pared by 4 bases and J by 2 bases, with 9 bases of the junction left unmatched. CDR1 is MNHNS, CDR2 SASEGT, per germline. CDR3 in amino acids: CASSAYDRGLTYEQYF. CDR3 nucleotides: TGTGCCAGCAGTGCTTACGACAGGGGGTTAACCTACGAGCAGTACTTC.

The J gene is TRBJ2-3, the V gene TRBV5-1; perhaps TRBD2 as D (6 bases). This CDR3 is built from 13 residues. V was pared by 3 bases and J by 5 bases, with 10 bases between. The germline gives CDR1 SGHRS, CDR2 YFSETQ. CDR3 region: CASSSGVGDTQYF. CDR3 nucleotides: TGCGCCAGCAGCTCGGGAGTAGGAGATACGCAGTATTTT.

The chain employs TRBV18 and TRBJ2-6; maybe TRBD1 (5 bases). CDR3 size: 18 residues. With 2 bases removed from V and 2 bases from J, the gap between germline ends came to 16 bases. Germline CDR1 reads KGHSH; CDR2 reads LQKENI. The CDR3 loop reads CASSPSLQVGAGANVLTF. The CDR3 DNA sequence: TGTGCCAGCTCACCATCCTTACAGGTGGGCGCTGGGGCCAACGTCCTGACTTTC.

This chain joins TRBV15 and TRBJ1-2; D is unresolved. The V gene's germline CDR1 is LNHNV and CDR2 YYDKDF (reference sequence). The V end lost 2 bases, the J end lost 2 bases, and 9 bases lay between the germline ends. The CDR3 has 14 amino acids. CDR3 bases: TGTGCCACCAGCAGAATCCGGGGAAACTATGGCTACACCTTC. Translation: CATSRIRGNYGYTF.

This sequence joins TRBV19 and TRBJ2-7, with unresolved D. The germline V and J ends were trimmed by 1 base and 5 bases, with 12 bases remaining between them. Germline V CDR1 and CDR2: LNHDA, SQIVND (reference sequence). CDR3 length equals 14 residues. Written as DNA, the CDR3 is TGTGCCAGTAGTATAGGGCAGTCGCCTGACGAGCAGTACTTC. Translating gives CASSIGQSPDEQYF.

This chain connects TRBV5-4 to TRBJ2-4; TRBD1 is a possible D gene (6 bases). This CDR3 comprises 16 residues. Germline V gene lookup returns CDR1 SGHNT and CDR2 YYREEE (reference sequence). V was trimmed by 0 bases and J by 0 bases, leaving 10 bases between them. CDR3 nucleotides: TGTGCCAGCAGCTTGGGAGCAGGGGTAGCCAAAAACATTCAGTACTTC. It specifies CASSLGAGVAKNIQYF.

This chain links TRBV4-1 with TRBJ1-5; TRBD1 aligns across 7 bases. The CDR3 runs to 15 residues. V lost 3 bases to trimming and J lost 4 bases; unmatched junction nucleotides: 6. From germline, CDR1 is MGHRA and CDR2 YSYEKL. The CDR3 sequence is CASSHRQGPNQPQHF. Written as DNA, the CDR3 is TGCGCCAGCAGCCACAGACAGGGCCCTAATCAGCCCCAGCATTTT.

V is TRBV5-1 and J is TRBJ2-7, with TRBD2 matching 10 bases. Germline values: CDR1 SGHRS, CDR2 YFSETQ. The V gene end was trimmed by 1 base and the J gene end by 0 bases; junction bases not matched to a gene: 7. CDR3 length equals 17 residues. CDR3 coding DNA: TGCGCCAGCAGCTTGTTTGTTAGCGGGAGGTCCTCCTACGAGCAGTACTTC. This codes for CASSLFVSGRSSYEQYF. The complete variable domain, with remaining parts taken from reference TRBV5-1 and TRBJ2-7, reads KAGVTQTPRYLIKTRGQQVTLSCSPISGHRSVSWYQQTPGQGLQFLFEYFSETQRNKGNFPGRFSGRQFSNSRSEMNVSTLELGDSALYLCASSLFVSGRSSYEQYFGPGTRLTVT.